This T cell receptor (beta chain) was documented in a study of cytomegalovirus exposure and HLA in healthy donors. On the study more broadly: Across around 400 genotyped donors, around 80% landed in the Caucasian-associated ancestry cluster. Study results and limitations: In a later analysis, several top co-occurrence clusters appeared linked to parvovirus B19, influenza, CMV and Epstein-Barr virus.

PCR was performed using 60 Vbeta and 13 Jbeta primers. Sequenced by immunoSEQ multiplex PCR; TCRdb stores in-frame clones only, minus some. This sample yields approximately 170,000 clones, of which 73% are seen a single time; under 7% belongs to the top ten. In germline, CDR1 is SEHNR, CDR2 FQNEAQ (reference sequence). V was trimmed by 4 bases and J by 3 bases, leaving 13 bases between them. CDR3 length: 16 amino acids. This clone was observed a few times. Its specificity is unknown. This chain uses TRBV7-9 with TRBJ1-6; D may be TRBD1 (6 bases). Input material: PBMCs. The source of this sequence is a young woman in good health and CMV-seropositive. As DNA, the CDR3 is TGTGCCAGCAGCTCCTCTAGGGGGAACTATAATTCACCCCTCCACTTT. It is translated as CASSSSRGNYNSPLHF.